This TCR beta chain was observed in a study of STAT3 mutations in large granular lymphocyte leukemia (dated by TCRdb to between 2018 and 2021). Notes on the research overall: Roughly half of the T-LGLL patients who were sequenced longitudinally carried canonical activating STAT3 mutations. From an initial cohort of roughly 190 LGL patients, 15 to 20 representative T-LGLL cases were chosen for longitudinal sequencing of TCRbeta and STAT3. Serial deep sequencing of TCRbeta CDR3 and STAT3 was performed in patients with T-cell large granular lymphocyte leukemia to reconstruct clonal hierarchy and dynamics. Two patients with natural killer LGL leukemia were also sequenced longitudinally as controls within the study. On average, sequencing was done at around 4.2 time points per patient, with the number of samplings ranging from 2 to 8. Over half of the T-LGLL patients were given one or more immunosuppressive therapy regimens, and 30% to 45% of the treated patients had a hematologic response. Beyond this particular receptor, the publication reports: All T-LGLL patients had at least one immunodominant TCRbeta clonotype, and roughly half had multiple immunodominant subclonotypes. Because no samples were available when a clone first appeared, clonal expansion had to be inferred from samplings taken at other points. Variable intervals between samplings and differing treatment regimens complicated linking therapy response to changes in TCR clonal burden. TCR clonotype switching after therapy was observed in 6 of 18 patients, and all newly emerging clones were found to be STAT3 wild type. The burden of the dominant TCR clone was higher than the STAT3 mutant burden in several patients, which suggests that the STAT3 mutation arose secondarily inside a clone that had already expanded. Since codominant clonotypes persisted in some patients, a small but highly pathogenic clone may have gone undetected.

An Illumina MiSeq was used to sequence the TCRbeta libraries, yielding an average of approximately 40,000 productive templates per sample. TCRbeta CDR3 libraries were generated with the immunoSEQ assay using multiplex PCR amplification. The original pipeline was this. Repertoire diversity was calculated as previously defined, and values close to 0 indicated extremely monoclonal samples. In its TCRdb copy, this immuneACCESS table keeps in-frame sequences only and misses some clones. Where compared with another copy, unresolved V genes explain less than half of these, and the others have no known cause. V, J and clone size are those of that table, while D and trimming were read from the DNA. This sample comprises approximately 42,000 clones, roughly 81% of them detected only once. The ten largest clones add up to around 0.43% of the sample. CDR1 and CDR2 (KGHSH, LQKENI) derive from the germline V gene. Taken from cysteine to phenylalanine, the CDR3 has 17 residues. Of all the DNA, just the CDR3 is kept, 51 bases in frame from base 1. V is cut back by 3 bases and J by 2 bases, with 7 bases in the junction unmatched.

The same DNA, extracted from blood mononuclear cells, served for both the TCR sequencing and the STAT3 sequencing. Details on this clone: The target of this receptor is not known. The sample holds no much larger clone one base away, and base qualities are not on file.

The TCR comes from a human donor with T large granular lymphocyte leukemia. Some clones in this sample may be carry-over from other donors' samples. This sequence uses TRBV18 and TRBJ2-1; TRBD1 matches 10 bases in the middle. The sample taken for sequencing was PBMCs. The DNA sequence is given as TGTGCCAGCTCACCCGTTTTCGGGACAGGGGCCTACAATGAGCAGTTCTTC. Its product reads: CASSPVFGTGAYNEQFF.